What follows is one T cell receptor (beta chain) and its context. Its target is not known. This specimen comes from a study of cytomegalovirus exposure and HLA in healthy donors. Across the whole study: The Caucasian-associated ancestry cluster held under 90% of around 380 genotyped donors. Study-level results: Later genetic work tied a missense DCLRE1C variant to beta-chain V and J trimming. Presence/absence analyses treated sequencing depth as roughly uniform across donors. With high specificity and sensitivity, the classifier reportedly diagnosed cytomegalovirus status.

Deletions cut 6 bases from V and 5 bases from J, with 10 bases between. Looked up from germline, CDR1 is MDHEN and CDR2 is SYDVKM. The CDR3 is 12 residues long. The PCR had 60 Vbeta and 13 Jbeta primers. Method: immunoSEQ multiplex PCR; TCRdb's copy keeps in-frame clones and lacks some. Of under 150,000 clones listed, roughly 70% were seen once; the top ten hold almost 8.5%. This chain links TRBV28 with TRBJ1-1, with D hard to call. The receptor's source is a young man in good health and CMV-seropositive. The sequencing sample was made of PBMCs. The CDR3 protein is CASRSSRTEAFF. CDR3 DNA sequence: TGTGCCAGCAGATCTTCCCGGACTGAAGCTTTCTTT.